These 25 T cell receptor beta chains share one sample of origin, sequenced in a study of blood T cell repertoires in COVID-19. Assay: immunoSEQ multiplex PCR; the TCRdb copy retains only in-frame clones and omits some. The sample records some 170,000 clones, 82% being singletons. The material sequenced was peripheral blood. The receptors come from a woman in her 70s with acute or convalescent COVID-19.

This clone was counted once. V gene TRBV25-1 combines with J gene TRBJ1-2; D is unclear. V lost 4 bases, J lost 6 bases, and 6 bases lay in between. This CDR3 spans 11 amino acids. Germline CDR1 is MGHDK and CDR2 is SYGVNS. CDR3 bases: TGTGCCAGCAGTGTCCTAAATGGCTACACCTTC. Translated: CASSVLNGYTF.

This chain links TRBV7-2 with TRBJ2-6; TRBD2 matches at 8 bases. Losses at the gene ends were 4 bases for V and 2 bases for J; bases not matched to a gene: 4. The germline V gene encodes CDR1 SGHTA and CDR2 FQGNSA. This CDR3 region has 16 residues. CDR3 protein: CASSSVSGAGANVLTF. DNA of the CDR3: TGTGCCAGCAGCTCAGTTAGCGGGGCTGGGGCCAACGTCCTGACTTTC.

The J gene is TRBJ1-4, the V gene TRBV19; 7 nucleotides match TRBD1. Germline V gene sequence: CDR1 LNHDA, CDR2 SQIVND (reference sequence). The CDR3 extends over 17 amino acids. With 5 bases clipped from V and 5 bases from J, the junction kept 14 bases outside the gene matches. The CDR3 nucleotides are TGTGCCAGTAGTCCCTTCAGCGGGGGACAGCGAAATGAAAAACTGTTTTTT. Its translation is CASSPFSGGQRNEKLFF.

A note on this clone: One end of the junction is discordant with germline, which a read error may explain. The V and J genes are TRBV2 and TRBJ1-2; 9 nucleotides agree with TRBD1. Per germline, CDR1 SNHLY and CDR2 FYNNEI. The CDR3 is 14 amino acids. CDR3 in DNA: TGTGCCGGCAGTAACGGACAGGGGAGCTATGGCTACACCTTC. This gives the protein CAGSNGQGSYGYTF.

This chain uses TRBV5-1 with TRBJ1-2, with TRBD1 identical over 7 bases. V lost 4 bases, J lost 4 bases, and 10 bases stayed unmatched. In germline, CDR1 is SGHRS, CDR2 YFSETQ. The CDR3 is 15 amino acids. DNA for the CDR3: TGCGCCAGCAGCACGGGGACAGCCATACCCTATGGCTACACCTTC. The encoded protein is CASSTGTAIPYGYTF.

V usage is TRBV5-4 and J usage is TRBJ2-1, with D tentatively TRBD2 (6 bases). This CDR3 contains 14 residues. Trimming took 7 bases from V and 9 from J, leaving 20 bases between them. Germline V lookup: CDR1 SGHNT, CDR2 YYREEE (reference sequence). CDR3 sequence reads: CASAPRDFGGEQFF. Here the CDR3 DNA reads TGTGCCAGCGCCCCCCGGGACTTTGGTGGTGAGCAGTTCTTC.

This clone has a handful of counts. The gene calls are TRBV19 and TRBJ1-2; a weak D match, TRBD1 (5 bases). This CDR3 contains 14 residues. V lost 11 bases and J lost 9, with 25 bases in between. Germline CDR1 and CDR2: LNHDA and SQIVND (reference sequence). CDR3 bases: TGTGCCCCAATTCTACCCCCCTGGCAGGGAAGCTACACCTTC. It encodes CAPILPPWQGSYTF.

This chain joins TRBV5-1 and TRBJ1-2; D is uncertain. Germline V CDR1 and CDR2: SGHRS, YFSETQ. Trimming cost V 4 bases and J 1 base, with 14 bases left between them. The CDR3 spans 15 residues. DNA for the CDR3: TGCGCCAGCAGCCCGCGGCGGGTTAGTAACTATGGCTACACCTTC. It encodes CASSPRRVSNYGYTF.

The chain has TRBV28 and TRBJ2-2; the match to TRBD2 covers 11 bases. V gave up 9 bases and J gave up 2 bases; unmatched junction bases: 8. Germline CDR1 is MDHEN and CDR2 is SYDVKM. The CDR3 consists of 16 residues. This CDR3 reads CASLAGGRLNTGELFF. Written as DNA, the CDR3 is TGTGCCAGTCTAGCGGGAGGCCGCCTCAACACCGGGGAGCTGTTTTTT.

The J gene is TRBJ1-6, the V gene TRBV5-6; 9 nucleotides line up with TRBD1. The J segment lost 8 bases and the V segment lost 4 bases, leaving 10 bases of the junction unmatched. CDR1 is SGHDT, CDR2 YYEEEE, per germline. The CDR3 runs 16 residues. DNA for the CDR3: TGTGCCAGCAGCCGCCGGGACAGGGATGAAGATTCACCCCTCCACTTT. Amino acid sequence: CASSRRDRDEDSPLHF.

DNA of the CDR3: TGTGCCAGCAGCCTGAATAGCGGGAGGGCCACCTACGAGCAGTACTTC. Its protein product is CASSLNSGRATYEQYF. The chain is built from TRBV3-1 (or the pseudogene TRBV3-2) and TRBJ2-7; 11 bases match TRBD2. The CDR3 totals 16 residues. Germline V gene lookup returns CDR1 LGHDT and CDR2 YNNKEL (reference sequence). With V trimmed by 4 bases and J by 2 bases, 7 bases remained unmatched.

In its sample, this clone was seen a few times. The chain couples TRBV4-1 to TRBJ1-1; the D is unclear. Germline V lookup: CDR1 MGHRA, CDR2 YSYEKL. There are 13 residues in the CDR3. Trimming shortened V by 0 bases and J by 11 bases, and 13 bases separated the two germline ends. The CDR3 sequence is CASSQDWTLWAFF. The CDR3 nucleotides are TGCGCCAGCAGCCAAGATTGGACTCTTTGGGCTTTCTTT.

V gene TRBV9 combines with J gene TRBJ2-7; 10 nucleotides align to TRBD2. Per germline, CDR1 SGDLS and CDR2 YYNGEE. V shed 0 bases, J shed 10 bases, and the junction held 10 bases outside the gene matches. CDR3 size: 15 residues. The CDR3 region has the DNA TGTGCCAGCAGCGTAGGGAGCGGGAGGGCCTCTGAACAGTACTTC. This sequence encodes CASSVGSGRASEQYF.

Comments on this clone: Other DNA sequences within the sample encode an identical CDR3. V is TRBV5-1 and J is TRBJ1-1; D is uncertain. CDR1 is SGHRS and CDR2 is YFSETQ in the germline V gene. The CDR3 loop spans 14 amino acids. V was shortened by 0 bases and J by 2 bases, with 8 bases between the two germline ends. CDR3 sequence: CASSLDRVNTEAFF. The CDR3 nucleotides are TGCGCCAGCAGCTTGGACAGAGTTAACACTGAAGCTTTCTTT.

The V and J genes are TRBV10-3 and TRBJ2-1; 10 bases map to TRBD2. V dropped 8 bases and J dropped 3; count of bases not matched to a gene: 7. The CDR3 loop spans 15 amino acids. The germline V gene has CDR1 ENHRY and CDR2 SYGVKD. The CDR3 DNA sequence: TGTGCCATCTCTAGCGGGAGTGGGAACTACAATGAGCAGTTCTTC. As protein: CAISSGSGNYNEQFF.

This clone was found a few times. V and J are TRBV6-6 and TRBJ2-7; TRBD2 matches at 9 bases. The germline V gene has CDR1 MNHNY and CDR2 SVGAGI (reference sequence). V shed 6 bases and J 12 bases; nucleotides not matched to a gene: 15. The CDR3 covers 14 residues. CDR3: CASRARLAVDSWYF. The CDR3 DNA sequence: TGTGCCAGCAGAGCTCGACTAGCGGTCGATAGTTGGTACTTC.

Here the CDR3 DNA reads TGTGCCAGCAGTTACTCGCAGAGACACTCCTACGAGCAGTACTTC. Encoded protein: CASSYSQRHSYEQYF. This chain joins TRBV6-5 and TRBJ2-7; D uncertain. The length of the CDR3 is 15 residues. The germline V gene encodes CDR1 MNHEY and CDR2 SVGAGI. Trimming removed 0 bases from V and 0 bases from J, with 9 bases in between.

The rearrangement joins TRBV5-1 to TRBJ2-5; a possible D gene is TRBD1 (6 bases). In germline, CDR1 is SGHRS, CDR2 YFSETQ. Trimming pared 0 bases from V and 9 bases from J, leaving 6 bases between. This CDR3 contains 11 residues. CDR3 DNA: TGCGCCAGCAGCTTGGAGGGGGCCCAGTACTTC. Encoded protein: CASSLEGAQYF. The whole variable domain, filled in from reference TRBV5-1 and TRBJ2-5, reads KAGVTQTPRYLIKTRGQQVTLSCSPISGHRSVSWYQQTPGQGLQFLFEYFSETQRNKGNFPGRFSGRQFSNSRSEMNVSTLELGDSALYLCASSLEGAQYFGPGTRLLVL.

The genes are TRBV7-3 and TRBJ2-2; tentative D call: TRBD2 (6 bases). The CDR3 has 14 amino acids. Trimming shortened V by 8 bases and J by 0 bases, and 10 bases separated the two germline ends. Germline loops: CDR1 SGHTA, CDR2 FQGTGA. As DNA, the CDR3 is TGTGCCAGCCGGAGGGTCGCGAACACCGGGGAGCTGTTTTTT. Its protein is CASRRVANTGELFF.

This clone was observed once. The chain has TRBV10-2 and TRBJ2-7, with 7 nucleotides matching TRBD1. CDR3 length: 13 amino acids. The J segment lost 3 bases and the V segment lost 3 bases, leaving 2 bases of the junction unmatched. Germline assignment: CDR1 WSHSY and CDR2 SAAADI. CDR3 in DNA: TGCGCCAGCAGTGACAACAGGGGCTACGAGCAGTACTTC. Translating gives CASSDNRGYEQYF.

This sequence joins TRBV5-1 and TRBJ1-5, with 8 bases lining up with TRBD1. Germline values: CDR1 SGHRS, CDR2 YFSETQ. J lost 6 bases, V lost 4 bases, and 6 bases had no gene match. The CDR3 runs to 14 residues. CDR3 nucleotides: TGCGCCAGCAGCCCCGGACAGGGAACTCAGCCCCAGCATTTT. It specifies CASSPGQGTQPQHF.

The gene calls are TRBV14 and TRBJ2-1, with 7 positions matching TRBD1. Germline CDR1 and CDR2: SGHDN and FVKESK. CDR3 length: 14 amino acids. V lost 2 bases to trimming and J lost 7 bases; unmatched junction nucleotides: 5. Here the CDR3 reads CASSQRDRLNEQFF. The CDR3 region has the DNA TGTGCCAGCAGCCAACGGGACAGATTGAATGAGCAGTTCTTC.

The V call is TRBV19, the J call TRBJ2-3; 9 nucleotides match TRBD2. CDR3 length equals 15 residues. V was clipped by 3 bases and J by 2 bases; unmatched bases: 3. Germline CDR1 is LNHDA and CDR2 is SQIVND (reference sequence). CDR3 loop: CASSIRTSVTDTQYF. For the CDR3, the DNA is TGTGCCAGTAGTATCCGGACTAGCGTCACAGATACGCAGTATTTT.

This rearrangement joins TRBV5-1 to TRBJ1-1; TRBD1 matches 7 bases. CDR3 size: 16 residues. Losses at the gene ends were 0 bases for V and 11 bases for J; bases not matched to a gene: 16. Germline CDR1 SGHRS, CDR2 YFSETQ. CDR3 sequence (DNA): TGCGCCAGCAGCTTGGGACAGGGACTTCAACAGGGGAGGGCTTTCTTT. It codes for CASSLGQGLQQGRAFF.

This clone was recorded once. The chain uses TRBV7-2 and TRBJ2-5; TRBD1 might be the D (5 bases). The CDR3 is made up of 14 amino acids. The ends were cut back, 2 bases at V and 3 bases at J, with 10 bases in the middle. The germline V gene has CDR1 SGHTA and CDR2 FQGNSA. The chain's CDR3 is CASSLRSREETQYF. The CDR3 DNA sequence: TGTGCCAGCAGCTTAAGGAGCAGGGAAGAGACCCAGTACTTC.